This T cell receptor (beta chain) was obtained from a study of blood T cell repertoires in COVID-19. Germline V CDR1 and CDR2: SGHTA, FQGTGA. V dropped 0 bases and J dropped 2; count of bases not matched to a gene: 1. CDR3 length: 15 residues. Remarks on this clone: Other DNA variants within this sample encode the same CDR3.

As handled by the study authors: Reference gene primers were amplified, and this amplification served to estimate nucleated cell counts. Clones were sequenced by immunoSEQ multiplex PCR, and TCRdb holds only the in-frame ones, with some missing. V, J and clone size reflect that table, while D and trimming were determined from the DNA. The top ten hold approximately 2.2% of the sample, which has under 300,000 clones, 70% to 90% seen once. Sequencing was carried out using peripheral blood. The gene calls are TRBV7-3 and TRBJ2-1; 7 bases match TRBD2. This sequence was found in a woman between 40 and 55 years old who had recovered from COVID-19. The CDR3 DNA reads TGTGCCAGCAGCTTAACAGCGGGGACCTACAATGAGCAGTTCTTC. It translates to CASSLTAGTYNEQFF.